These 27 T cell receptor beta chains were all obtained from the same sample, sequenced in a study of blood T cell repertoires in COVID-19. Here immunoSEQ multiplex PCR was the method, and the copy in TCRdb shows in-frame clones only, minus some. The sample comprises about 69,000 clones, 75% to 80% of which are singletons, and around 47% rests with the top ten. What was sequenced was peripheral blood. The receptors come from a human donor in a cohort sampled during active COVID-19.

The gene calls are TRBV4-1 and TRBJ1-2; 8 bases match TRBD1. With V trimmed by 4 bases and J by 4 bases, 14 bases remained unmatched. In germline, CDR1 is MGHRA, CDR2 YSYEKL. The CDR3 spans 17 residues. The CDR3 DNA sequence: TGCGCCAGCAGCCCTCCAAGGGGGACAGGACTCACCTATGGCTACACCTTC. Protein sequence: CASSPPRGTGLTYGYTF.

This rearrangement joins TRBV11-2 to TRBJ2-4, with D possibly being TRBD2 (6 bases). The germline CDR1 and CDR2 sequences are SGHAT and FQNNGV. The CDR3 has 15 amino acids. Trimming pared 1 base from V and 10 bases from J, leaving 17 bases between. The CDR3 spells CASSLAARDGLIQYF. The CDR3 DNA reads as TGTGCCAGCAGCTTAGCGGCGCGGGATGGTCTAATTCAGTACTTC.

The V and J genes are TRBV30 and TRBJ2-1, with 12 bases that match TRBD2. Germline V CDR1 and CDR2: GTSNPN, SVGIG (reference sequence). This CDR3 region has 13 residues. Trimming removed 3 bases from V and 7 bases from J; junction bases left unmatched: 1. The CDR3 DNA reads TGTGCCTGGAGCCTAGCGGGGGGGAATGAGCAGTTCTTC. This codes for CAWSLAGGNEQFF.

V usage is TRBV11-2 and J usage is TRBJ2-5, with a tentative D call TRBD1 (5 bases). V dropped 5 bases and J dropped 2 bases, with 9 bases sitting between them. CDR1 is SGHAT, CDR2 FQNNGV, per germline. This CDR3 spans 13 amino acids. Here the CDR3 reads CASSHRNQETQYF. The CDR3 DNA reads TGTGCCAGCAGCCACAGGAATCAAGAGACCCAGTACTTC.

The rearrangement links TRBV3-1 (or the pseudogene TRBV3-2) to TRBJ1-1; D is ambiguous. Between the trimmed V and J ends, which lost 1 base and 9 bases, there was a span of 12 bases. This CDR3 is 13 amino acids long. Germline V gene sequence: CDR1 LGHDT, CDR2 YNNKEL (reference sequence). The CDR3 DNA reads TGTGCCAGCAGCCAAGGTGGAGAAACTAAAGCTTTCTTT. This codes for CASSQGGETKAFF.

This rearrangement joins TRBV11-2 to TRBJ2-3; 7 nucleotides agree with TRBD2. The CDR3 spans 12 residues. Looked up from germline, CDR1 is SGHAT and CDR2 is FQNNGV. V was clipped by 3 bases and J by 6 bases; unmatched bases: 0. CDR3 protein: CASSLTSDTQYF. For the CDR3, the DNA is TGTGCCAGCAGCTTGACTAGCGATACGCAGTATTTT.

This clone was detected a few times. The chain is built from TRBV10-2 and TRBJ2-1; 11 bases line up with TRBD2. CDR1 and CDR2 from the germline V gene are WSHSY and SAAADI. After removal of 7 bases from V and 6 bases from J, the junction contained 14 bases not matched to a gene. This CDR3 has 17 residues. The CDR3 sequence is CASNNNPLGLAANEQFF. CDR3 sequence (DNA): TGCGCCAGCAACAATAACCCACTGGGACTAGCGGCCAATGAGCAGTTCTTC.

The chain carries TRBV11-2 and TRBJ1-2; 10 bases map to TRBD1. This CDR3 comprises 16 residues. CDR1 SGHAT and CDR2 FQNNGV come from the germline V gene. The V segment lost 5 bases and the J segment 2 bases; nucleotides outside the gene matches: 8. CDR3 DNA sequence: TGTGCCAGCAGCACCTACAGGACAGGGGGGAACTATGGCTACACCTTC. This gives the protein CASSTYRTGGNYGYTF.

The chain has TRBV27 and TRBJ2-7; TRBD1 agrees at 8 bases. Germline values: CDR1 MNHEY, CDR2 SMNVEV (reference sequence). V shed 2 bases and J 2 bases; nucleotides not matched to a gene: 8. The length of the CDR3 is 16 residues. The CDR3 DNA reads TGTGCCAGCAGTTTAGGACAGGGAATATCTCCCTACGAGCAGTACTTC. Its translation is CASSLGQGISPYEQYF.

The gene calls are TRBV9 and TRBJ1-2, with D unresolved. V lost 4 bases and J 10 bases, leaving 11 bases between the germline ends. CDR1 and CDR2 from the germline V gene are SGDLS and YYNGEE. The CDR3 consists of 11 residues. The CDR3 nucleotides read TGTGCCAGCAGCCAAGAGGTCGACTACACCTTC. Protein sequence: CASSQEVDYTF. Looking up the rest from reference TRBV9 and TRBJ1-2 gives the full variable domain: DSGVTQTPKHLITATGQRVTLRCSPRSGDLSVYWYQQSLDQGLQFLIQYYNGEERAKGNILERFSAQQFPDLHSELNLSSLELGDSALYFCASSQEVDYTFGSGTRLTVV.

V and J are TRBV5-1 and TRBJ1-4; weak D call: TRBD1 (5 bases). Trimming left V 5 bases short and J 6 bases short, with 17 bases between. Per germline, CDR1 SGHRS and CDR2 YFSETQ. CDR3 length: 15 amino acids. CDR3 loop: CASSSGGSNHEKLFF. The CDR3 nucleotides read TGCGCCAGCAGTTCGGGGGGAAGCAACCATGAAAAACTGTTTTTT.

This chain connects TRBV19 to TRBJ2-7; D is undetermined. Trimming removed 5 bases from V and 0 bases from J, with 17 bases in between. Germline V gene sequence: CDR1 LNHDA, CDR2 SQIVND (reference sequence). CDR3 length: 16 residues. CDR3 in amino acids: CASSPGRRYSSYEQYF. CDR3 sequence (DNA): TGTGCCAGTAGTCCCGGCCGCCGTTACAGCTCCTACGAGCAGTACTTC.

This chain joins TRBV10-3 and TRBJ2-7; 10 nucleotides line up with TRBD1. In germline, CDR1 is ENHRY, CDR2 SYGVKD. Germline trimming cut 0 bases from V and 5 bases from J; bases unmatched to any gene: 4. This CDR3 has 15 amino acids. CDR3 coding DNA: TGTGCCATCAGTGAGTCCCGGGACAGGGGTAACGAGCAGTACTTC. It yields the protein CAISESRDRGNEQYF.

V usage is TRBV28 and J usage is TRBJ2-1, with D perhaps TRBD1 (6 bases). V lost 6 bases to trimming and J lost 8 bases, with 11 bases between them. The CDR3 runs 12 residues. The germline V gene has CDR1 MDHEN and CDR2 SYDVKM. The CDR3: CASRIQGHEQFF. The CDR3 DNA is TGTGCCAGCAGGATTCAGGGGCATGAGCAGTTCTTC.

Written as DNA, the CDR3 is TGCAGCGCAGGGACAGGAGACTATGGCTACACCTTC. This translates into CSAGTGDYGYTF. The chain has TRBV29-1 and TRBJ1-2, with TRBD1 identical over 8 bases. Germline CDR1 SQVTM, CDR2 ANQGSEA. The CDR3 sequence is 12 residues long. Trimming took 7 bases from V and 3 from J; bases not matched to a gene: 4.

This clone turned up a few times. In DNA, the CDR3 is TGTGCCAGTAGCGGTCGGAGACGGCAAGAGACCCAGTACTTC. Protein: CASSGRRRQETQYF. The gene calls are TRBV19 and TRBJ2-5; no clear D. Trimming shortened V by 6 bases and J by 2 bases, and 13 bases separated the two germline ends. CDR1 and CDR2 from the germline V gene are LNHDA and SQIVND (reference sequence). CDR3 size: 14 residues.

In the case of this clone: Germline is not matched at one junction end, which may reflect a read error. The chain employs TRBV7-7 and TRBJ2-2, with D perhaps matching TRBD2 (5 bases). The CDR3 totals 15 residues. Germline V gives CDR1 SSHAT, CDR2 FNYEAQ (reference sequence). The CDR3 loop is CASSLATGMAGELFF. CDR3 nucleotides: TGTGCTAGCAGCTTAGCGACGGGGATGGCCGGGGAGCTGTTTTTT.

This clone was seen at least ten times. The rearrangement uses TRBV19 and TRBJ1-1, with D uncertain. Germline CDR1 is LNHDA and CDR2 is SQIVND (reference sequence). V was clipped by 4 bases and J by 0 bases, with 15 bases between them. CDR3 length equals 16 residues. CDR3 in amino acids: CASSRSSRHLNTEAFF. CDR3 DNA: TGTGCCAGTAGTAGATCCTCCCGCCACTTGAACACTGAAGCTTTCTTT.

This rearrangement joins TRBV15 to TRBJ2-1, with TRBD1 identical over 9 bases. Germline lookup yields CDR1 LNHNV and CDR2 YYDKDF (reference sequence). This CDR3 is built from 14 residues. J was trimmed by 7 bases and V by 1 base; bases with no gene match: 2. CDR3 nucleotides: TGTGCCACCAGCAGAGCGACAGGGGGTAATGAGCAGTTCTTC. This encodes CATSRATGGNEQFF.

The rearrangement joins TRBV28 to TRBJ1-5; possible D gene TRBD1, 6 bases. The CDR3 has 14 amino acids. Germline CDR1 is MDHEN and CDR2 is SYDVKM. Deletions cut 1 base from V and 6 bases from J, with 10 bases between. CDR3 nucleotide sequence: TGTGCCAGCAGTTTATTGGGGACAACTCAGCCCCAGCATTTT. It specifies CASSLLGTTQPQHF.

This clone came up once. This chain links TRBV19 with TRBJ1-2; no firm D call. The CDR3 has 14 amino acids. Trimming removed 1 base from V and 3 bases from J, with 9 bases in between. CDR1 is LNHDA, CDR2 SQIVND, per germline (reference sequence). CDR3 bases: TGTGCCAGTAGTATAGGTCCCCCTGACTATGGCTACACCTTC. Protein product: CASSIGPPDYGYTF.

The chain couples TRBV5-1 to TRBJ2-2; tentatively, D is TRBD1 (6 bases). The CDR3 has 13 residues. The V gene lost 7 bases and the J gene lost 4 bases, with 11 bases spanning the gap. CDR1 SGHRS and CDR2 YFSETQ come from the germline V gene. The CDR3 sequence is CASLQGGTGELFF. In nucleotides, the CDR3 is TGCGCCAGCCTTCAAGGGGGCACCGGGGAGCTGTTTTTT.

The CDR3 DNA reads as TGTGCCACCAGCAGAGATACTAGCGGTTCGGAGACCCAGTACTTC. The encoded protein is CATSRDTSGSETQYF. V usage is TRBV15 and J usage is TRBJ2-5; 8 bases are a match to TRBD2. Unmatched junction bases numbered 5, after V lost 0 bases and J lost 5 bases. This CDR3 spans 15 amino acids. Germline V CDR1 and CDR2: LNHNV, YYDKDF (reference sequence).

The gene calls are TRBV7-9 and TRBJ2-7, with TRBD2 matching 8 bases. The CDR3 length is 14 residues. The V gene end was trimmed by 3 bases and the J gene end by 5 bases; junction bases not matched to a gene: 6. Germline CDR1 and CDR2: SEHNR and FQNEAQ (reference sequence). CDR3 region: CASSLIGTSNEQYF. The CDR3 DNA reads TGTGCCAGCAGCTTGATCGGGACTAGTAACGAGCAGTACTTC.

The rearrangement uses TRBV9 and TRBJ2-2; 8 nucleotides align to TRBD1. Germline values: CDR1 SGDLS, CDR2 YYNGEE. The V segment lost 0 bases and the J segment 1 base; nucleotides outside the gene matches: 2. The CDR3 runs to 16 residues. DNA of the CDR3: TGTGCCAGCAGCGTAGCCGGGACAGGGAACACCGGGGAGCTGTTTTTT. This encodes CASSVAGTGNTGELFF.

V is TRBV6-5 and J is TRBJ2-3; tentatively, D is TRBD2 (6 bases). The CDR3 contains 15 residues. CDR1 is MNHEY, CDR2 SVGAGI, per germline. Trimming pared 2 bases from V and 3 bases from J, leaving 12 bases between. CDR3 in amino acids: CASSYGGGNTDTQYF. The CDR3 DNA follows: TGTGCCAGCAGTTACGGAGGCGGGAATACAGATACGCAGTATTTT.

This clone is a singleton in its sample. The chain carries TRBV30 and TRBJ1-4, with D unclear. V was pared by 3 bases and J by 8 bases, with 10 bases between. This CDR3 is 12 amino acids long. Germline V CDR1 and CDR2: GTSNPN, SVGIG (reference sequence). In nucleotides, the CDR3 is TGTGCCTGGAGAGGAGGCGAGGAAAAACTGTTTTTT. Translated, it gives CAWRGGEEKLFF.